A single sample is the source of the 2 T cell receptor beta chains below, sequenced in a study of siplizumab effects on memory and regulatory T cells. Clones were read by immunoSEQ multiplex PCR, and TCRdb kept only the in-frame ones, dropping some. The sample lists some 75,000 clones, approximately 93% occurring once. The sample consisted of CD8+ T cells sorted from blood. Receptor source: a human donor in good health.

The genes are TRBV4-3 and TRBJ2-1; a weak D match, TRBD1 (6 bases). V lost 1 base and J lost 0, with 13 bases in between. Germline V gene data show CDR1 as LGHNA and CDR2 as YSLEER. The CDR3 has 17 residues. The CDR3 DNA reads TGCGCCAGCAGCCAAGGTCGGGCGGACAGCTCCTACAATGAGCAGTTCTTC. Amino acid sequence: CASSQGRADSSYNEQFF.

This clone was counted many times. The chain combines TRBV15 with TRBJ2-3; D gene unclear. Germline-derived CDR1 and CDR2 are LNHNV and YYDKDF (reference sequence). V was cut by 4 bases and J by 6 bases, with 14 bases left in between. The CDR3 sequence is 14 residues long. CDR3 nucleotides: TGTGCCACCAGCAAGGGCGTGGAATCGGATACGCAGTATTTT. The encoded protein is CATSKGVESDTQYF.